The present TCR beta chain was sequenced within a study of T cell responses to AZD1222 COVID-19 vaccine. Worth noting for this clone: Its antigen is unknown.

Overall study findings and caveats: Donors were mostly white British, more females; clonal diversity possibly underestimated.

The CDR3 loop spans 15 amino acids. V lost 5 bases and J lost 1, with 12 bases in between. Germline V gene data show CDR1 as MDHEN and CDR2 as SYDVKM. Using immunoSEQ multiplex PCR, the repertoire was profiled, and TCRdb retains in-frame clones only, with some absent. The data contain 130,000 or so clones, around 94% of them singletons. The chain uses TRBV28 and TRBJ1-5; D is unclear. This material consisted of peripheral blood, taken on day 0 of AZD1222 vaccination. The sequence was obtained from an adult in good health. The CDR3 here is CASSMADRSNQPQHF. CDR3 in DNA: TGTGCCAGCAGTATGGCCGATAGGAGCAATCAGCCCCAGCATTTT.